What follows describes a single T cell receptor (beta chain). Its specificity is not known. CDR3 length equals 14 residues. Germline V lookup: CDR1 SGHRS, CDR2 YFSETQ. Trimming stripped 0 bases from V and 8 bases from J, with 11 bases between. This specimen comes from a study of CD8 T cells in ankylosing spondylitis. Study observations and caveats: Significant enrichment of disease-linked clones was reported in matched ankylosing spondylitis synovial fluid. Among TCR beta sequences, a motif of under ten highly homologous variants appeared characteristic of ankylosing spondylitis blood.

Molecular-barcoded quantitative 5'-RACE produced these TCR beta libraries. Each CDR3 protein gets one entry after TCRdb re-called the 5' RACE reads with MiXCR. The data hold 250,000 to 350,000 distinct CDR3 sequences, with 20% observed a single time. The sample consisted of blood, either unsorted or a sorted T cell fraction (not recorded which). The chain joins TRBV5-1 to TRBJ2-2; D gene unclear. The receptor comes from a male donor with ankylosing spondylitis or in good health (not recorded which). The chain's CDR3 is CASSLEPSAGELFF. The CDR3 DNA follows: TGCGCCAGCAGCTTGGAACCCTCCGCAGGGGAGCTGTTTTTT. The full variable domain, in which reference TRBV5-1 and TRBJ2-2 provide the parts outside the CDR3, is KAGVTQTPRYLIKTRGQQVTLSCSPISGHRSVSWYQQTPGQGLQFLFEYFSETQRNKGNFPGRFSGRQFSNSRSEMNVSTLELGDSALYLCASSLEPSAGELFFGEGSRLTVL.